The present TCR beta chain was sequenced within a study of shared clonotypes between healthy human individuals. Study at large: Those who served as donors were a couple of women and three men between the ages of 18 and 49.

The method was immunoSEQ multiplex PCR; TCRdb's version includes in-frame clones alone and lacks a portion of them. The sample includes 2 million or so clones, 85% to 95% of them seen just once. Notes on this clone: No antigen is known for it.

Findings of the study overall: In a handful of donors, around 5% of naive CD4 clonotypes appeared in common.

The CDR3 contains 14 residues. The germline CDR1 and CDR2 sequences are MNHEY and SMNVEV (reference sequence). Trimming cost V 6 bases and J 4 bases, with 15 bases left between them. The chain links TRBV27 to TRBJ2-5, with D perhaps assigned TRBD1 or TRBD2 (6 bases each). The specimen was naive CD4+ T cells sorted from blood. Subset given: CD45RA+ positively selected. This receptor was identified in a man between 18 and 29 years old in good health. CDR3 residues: CASSLSGARETQYF. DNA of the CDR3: TGTGCCAGCAGCTTGTCGGGGGCCAGAGAGACCCAGTACTTC.